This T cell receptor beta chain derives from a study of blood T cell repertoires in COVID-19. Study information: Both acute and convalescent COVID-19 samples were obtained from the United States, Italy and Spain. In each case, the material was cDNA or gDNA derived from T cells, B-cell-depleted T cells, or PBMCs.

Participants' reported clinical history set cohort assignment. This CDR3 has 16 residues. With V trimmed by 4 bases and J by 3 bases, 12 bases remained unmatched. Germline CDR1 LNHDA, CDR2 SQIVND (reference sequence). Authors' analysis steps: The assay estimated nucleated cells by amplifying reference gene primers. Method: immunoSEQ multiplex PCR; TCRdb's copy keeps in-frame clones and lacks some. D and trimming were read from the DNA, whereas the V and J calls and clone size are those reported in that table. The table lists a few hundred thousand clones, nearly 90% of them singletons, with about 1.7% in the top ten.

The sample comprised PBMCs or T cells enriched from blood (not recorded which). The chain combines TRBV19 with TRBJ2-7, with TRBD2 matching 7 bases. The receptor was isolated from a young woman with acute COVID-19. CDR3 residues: CASSTSRGLGSYEQYF. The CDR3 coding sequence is TGTGCCAGTAGTACGAGTCGCGGACTAGGTAGCTACGAGCAGTACTTC.